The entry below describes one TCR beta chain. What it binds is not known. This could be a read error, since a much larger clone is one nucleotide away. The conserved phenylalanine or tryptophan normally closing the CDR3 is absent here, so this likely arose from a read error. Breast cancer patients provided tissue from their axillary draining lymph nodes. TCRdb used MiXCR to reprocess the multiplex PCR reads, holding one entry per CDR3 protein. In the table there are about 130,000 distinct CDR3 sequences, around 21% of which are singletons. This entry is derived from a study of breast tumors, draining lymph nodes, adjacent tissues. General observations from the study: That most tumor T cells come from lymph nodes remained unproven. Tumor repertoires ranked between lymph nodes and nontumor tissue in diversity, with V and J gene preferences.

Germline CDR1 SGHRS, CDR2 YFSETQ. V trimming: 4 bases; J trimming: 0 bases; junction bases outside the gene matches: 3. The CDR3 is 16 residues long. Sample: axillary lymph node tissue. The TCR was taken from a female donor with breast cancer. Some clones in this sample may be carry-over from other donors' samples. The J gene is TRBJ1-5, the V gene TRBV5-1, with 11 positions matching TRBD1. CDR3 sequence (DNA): TGCGCCAGCAGCCCGGGGACAGGGGGTAGCAATCAGCCCCAGCATTTG. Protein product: CASSPGTGGSNQPQHL.